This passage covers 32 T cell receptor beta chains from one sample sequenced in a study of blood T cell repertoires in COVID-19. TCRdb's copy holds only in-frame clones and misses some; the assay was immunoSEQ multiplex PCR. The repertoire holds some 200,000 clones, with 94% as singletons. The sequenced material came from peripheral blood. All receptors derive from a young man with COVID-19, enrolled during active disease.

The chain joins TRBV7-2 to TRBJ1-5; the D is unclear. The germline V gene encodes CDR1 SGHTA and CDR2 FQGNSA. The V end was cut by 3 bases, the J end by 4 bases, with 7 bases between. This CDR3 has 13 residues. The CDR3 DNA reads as TGTGCCAGCAGCTTGGTGGCTAATCAGCCCCAGCATTTT. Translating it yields CASSLVANQPQHF.

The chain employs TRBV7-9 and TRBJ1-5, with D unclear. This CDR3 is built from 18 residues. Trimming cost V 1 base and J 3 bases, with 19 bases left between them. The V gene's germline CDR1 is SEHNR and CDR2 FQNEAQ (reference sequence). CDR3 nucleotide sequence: TGTGCCAGCAGCTTAGTTCGCACGGGATACGTTAACAATCAGCCCCAGCATTTT. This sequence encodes CASSLVRTGYVNNQPQHF.

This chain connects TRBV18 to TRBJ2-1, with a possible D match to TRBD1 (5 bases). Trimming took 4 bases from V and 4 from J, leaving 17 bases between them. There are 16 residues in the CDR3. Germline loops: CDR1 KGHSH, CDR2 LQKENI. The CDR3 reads CASSLPGQTAYNEQFF. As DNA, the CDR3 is TGTGCCAGCTCACTCCCCGGCCAGACAGCATACAATGAGCAGTTCTTC.

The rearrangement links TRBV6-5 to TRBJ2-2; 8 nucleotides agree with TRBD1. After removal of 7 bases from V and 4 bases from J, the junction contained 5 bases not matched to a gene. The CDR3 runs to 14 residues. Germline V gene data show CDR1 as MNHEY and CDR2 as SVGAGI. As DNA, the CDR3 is TGTGCCAGCAACCGAGGACAGGGCACCGGGGAGCTGTTTTTT. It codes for CASNRGQGTGELFF.

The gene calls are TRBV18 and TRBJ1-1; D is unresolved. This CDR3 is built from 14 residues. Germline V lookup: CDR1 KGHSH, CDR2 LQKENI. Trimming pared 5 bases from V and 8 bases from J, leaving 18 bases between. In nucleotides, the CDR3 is TGTGCCAGCTCAACGGGGAAGCCACTCGGAGAAGCTTTCTTT. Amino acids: CASSTGKPLGEAFF.

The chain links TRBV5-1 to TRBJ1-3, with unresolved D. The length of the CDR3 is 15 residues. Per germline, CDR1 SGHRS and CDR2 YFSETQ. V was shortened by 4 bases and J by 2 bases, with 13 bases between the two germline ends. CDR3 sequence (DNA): TGCGCCAGCAGCCCCGGTCAGGTCCCTGGAAACACCATATATTTT. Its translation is CASSPGQVPGNTIYF. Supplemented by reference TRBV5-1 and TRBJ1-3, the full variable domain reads KAGVTQTPRYLIKTRGQQVTLSCSPISGHRSVSWYQQTPGQGLQFLFEYFSETQRNKGNFPGRFSGRQFSNSRSEMNVSTLELGDSALYLCASSPGQVPGNTIYFGEGSWLTVV.

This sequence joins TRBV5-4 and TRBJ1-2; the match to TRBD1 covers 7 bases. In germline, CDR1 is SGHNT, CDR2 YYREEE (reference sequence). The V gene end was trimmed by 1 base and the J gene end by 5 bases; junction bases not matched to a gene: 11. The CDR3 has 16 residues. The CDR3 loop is CASSLKRQGLGYGYTF. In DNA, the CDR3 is TGTGCCAGCAGCTTGAAACGACAGGGTCTTGGGTATGGCTACACCTTC.

The CDR3 DNA is TGTGCCAGCAGTGAAGCCGGGTGGGGGCTTGAGGGGGATACGCAGTATTTT. Residues: CASSEAGWGLEGDTQYF. V gene TRBV6-1 combines with J gene TRBJ2-3; D is possibly TRBD1 (6 bases). There are 17 residues in the CDR3. Trimming removed 0 bases at V and 6 bases at J, with 19 bases between. From germline, CDR1 is MNHNS and CDR2 SASEGT.

The CDR3 reads CASRRDLQTNSPLHF. In DNA form, the CDR3 reads TGTGCCAGTCGGAGGGACTTGCAAACAAATTCACCCCTCCACTTT. The chain has TRBV2 and TRBJ1-6, with a weak D call TRBD1 (5 bases). The germline gives CDR1 SNHLY, CDR2 FYNNEI. The V end was cut by 9 bases, the J end by 7 bases, with 19 bases between. There are 15 residues in the CDR3.

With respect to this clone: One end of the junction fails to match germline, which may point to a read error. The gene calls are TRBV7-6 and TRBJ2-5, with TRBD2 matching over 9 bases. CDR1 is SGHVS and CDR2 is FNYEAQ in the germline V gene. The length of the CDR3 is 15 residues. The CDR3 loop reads CASSLVGTSQETNHF. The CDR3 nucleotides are TGTGCCAGCAGCTTAGTTGGGACTAGCCAAGAGACTAACCACTTC.

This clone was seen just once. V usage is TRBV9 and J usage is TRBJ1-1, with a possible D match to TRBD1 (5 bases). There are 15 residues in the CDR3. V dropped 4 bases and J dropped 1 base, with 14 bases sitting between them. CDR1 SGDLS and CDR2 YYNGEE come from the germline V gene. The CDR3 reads CASSLIDSSNTEAFF. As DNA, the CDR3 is TGTGCCAGCAGCTTGATAGACAGCTCGAACACTGAAGCTTTCTTT.

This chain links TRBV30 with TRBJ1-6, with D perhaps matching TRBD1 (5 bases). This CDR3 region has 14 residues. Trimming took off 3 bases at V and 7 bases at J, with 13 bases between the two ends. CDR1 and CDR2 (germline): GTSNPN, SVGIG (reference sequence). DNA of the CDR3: TGTGCCTGGAGAAAGACAGCCCCAAATTCACCCCTCCACTTT. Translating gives CAWRKTAPNSPLHF.

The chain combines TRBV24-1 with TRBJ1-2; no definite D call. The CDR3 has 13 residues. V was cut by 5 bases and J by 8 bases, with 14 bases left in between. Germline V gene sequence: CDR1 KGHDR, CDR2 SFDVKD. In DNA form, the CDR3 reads TGTGCCACCAGTGTCAGAAAATTACAGGGCTACACCTTC. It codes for CATSVRKLQGYTF.

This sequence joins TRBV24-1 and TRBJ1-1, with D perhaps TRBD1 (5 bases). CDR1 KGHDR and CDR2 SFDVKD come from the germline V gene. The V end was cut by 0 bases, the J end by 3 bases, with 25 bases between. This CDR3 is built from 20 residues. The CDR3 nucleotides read TGTGCCACCAGTGATTTGGGGTTCGGGGGTCTTCGTATCATTGACACTGAAGCTTTCTTT. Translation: CATSDLGFGGLRIIDTEAFF.

The CDR3 region has the DNA TGTGCCAGCAGTTACAGGCAGGGGGCAAGCGGGGAGCTGTTTTTT. It specifies CASSYRQGASGELFF. The rearrangement uses TRBV6-5 and TRBJ2-2; TRBD1 aligns across 8 bases. Per the germline V gene, CDR1 is MNHEY and CDR2 is SVGAGI. CDR3 length: 15 amino acids. Trimming took 2 bases from V and 7 from J; bases not matched to a gene: 6.

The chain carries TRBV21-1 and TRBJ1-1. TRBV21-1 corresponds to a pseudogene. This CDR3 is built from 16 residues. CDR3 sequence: CASSRKGPKGGTEAFF. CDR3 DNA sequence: TGTGCCAGCAGCAGAAAAGGGCCCAAGGGAGGGACTGAAGCTTTCTTT.

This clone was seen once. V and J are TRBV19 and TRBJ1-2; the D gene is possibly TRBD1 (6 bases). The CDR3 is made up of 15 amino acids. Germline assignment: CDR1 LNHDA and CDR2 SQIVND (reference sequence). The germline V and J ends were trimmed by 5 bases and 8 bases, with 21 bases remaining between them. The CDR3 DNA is TGTGCCAGTAGTTCTTCAGGGGTAGGCCTGCCCGGCTACACCTTC. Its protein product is CASSSSGVGLPGYTF. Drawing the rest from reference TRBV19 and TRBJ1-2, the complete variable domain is DGGITQSPKYLFRKEGQNVTLSCEQNLNHDAMYWYRQDPGQGLRLIYYSQIVNDFQKGDIAEGYSVSREKKESFPLTVTSAQKNPTAFYLCASSSSGVGLPGYTFGSGTRLTVV.

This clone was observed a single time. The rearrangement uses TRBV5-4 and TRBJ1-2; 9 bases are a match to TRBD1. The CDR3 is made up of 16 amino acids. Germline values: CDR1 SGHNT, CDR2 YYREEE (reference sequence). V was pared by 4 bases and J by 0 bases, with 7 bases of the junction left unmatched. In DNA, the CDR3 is TGTGCCAGCAGCCCCCGACAGGGGGGCACTAACTATGGCTACACCTTC. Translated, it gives CASSPRQGGTNYGYTF.

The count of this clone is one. For the CDR3, the DNA is TGTGCCAGTAGACACACTAGGGGGGGCGGTGAGCAGTTCTTC. Amino acid sequence: CASRHTRGGGEQFF. This sequence joins TRBV19 and TRBJ2-1; tentatively, D is TRBD2 (7 bases). This CDR3 has 14 residues. V lost 6 bases and J 9 bases, leaving 18 bases between the germline ends. Per germline, CDR1 LNHDA and CDR2 SQIVND (reference sequence).

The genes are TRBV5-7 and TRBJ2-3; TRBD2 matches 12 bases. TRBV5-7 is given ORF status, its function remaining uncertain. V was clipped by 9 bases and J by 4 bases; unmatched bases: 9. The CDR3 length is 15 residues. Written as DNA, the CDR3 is TGTGCCACCCCGCGGACTAGCGGGGCGGCAGATACGCAGTATTTT. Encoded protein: CATPRTSGAADTQYF.

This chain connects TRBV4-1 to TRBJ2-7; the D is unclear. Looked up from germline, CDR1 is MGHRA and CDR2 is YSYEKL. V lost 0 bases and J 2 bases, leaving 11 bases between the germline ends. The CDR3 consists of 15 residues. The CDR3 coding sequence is TGCGCCAGCAGCCAAGAACGAACTGATACCTACGAGCAGTACTTC. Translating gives CASSQERTDTYEQYF.

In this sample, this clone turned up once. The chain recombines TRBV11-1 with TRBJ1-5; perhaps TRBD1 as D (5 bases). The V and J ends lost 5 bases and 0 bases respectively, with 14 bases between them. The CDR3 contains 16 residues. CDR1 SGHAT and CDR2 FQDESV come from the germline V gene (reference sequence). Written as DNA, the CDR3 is TGTGCCAGCAGCACCCGACAGCATTATAGCAATCAGCCCCAGCATTTT. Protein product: CASSTRQHYSNQPQHF.

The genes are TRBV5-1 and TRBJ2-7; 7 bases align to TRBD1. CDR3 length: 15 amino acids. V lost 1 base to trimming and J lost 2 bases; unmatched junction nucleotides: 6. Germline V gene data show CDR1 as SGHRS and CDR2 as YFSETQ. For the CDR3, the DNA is TGCGCCAGCAGCTTGCATGGGGGACAGACCTACGAGCAGTACTTC. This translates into CASSLHGGQTYEQYF. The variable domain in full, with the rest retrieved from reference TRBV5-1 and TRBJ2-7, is KAGVTQTPRYLIKTRGQQVTLSCSPISGHRSVSWYQQTPGQGLQFLFEYFSETQRNKGNFPGRFSGRQFSNSRSEMNVSTLELGDSALYLCASSLHGGQTYEQYFGPGTRLTVT.

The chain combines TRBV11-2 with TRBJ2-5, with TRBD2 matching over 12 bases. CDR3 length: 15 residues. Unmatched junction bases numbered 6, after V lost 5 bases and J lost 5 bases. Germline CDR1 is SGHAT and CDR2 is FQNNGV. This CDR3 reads CASSNLGTSGETQYF. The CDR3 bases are TGTGCCAGCAGCAACCTTGGGACTAGCGGGGAGACCCAGTACTTC.

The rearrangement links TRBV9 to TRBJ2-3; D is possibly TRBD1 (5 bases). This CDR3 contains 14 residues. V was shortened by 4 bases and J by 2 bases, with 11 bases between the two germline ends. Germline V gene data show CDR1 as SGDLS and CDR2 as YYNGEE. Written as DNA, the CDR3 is TGTGCCAGCAGCCCACGACAGTCCACAGATACGCAGTATTTT. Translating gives CASSPRQSTDTQYF.

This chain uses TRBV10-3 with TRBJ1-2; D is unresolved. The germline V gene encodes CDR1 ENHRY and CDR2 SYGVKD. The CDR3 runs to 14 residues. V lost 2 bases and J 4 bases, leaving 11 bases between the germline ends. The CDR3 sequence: CAISEDSPPYGYTF. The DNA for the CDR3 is TGTGCCATCAGTGAGGACTCTCCCCCCTATGGCTACACCTTC.

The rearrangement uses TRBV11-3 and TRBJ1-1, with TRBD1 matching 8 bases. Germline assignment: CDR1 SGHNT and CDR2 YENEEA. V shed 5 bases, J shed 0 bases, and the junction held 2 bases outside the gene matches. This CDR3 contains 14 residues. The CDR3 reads CASSRTGMNTEAFF. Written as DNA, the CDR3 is TGTGCCAGCAGCCGGACAGGGATGAACACTGAAGCTTTCTTT.

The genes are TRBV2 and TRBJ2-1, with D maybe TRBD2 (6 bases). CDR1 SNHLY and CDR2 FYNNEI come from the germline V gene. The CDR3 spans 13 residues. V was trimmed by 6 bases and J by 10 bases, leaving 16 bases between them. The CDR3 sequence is CASSGGTGVEQFF. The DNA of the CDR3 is TGTGCCAGCAGCGGGGGTACGGGGGTAGAGCAGTTCTTC. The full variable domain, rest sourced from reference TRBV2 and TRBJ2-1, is EPEVTQTPSHQVTQMGQEVILRCVPISNHLYFYWYRQILGQKVEFLVSFYNNEISEKSEIFDDQFSVERPDGSNFTLKIRSTKLEDSAMYFCASSGGTGVEQFFGPGTRLTVL.

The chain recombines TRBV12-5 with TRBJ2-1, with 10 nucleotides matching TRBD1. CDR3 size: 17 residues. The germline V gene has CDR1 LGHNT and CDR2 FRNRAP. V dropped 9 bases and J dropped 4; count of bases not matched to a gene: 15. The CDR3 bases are TGTGCTAGCAGGCCGGGACAGGGGATCGAGGGATACAATGAGCAGTTCTTC. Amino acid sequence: CASRPGQGIEGYNEQFF.

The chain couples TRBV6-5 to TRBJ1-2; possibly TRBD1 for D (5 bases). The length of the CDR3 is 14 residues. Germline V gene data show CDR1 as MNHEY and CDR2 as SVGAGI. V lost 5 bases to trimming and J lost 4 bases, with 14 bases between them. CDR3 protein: CASSPAREGYGYTF. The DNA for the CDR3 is TGTGCCAGCAGTCCCGCCAGGGAGGGCTATGGCTACACCTTC.

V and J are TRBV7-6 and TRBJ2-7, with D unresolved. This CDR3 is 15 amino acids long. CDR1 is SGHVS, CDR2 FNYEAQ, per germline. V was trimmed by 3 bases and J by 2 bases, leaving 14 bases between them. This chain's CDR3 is CASSFGEENTYEQYF. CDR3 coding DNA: TGTGCCAGCAGCTTTGGTGAGGAAAATACCTACGAGCAGTACTTC.

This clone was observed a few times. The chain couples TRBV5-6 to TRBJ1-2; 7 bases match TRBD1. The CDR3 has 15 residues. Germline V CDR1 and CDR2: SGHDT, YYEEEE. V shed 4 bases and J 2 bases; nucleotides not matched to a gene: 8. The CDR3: CASSLETGFNYGYTF. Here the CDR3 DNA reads TGTGCCAGCAGCCTAGAGACAGGGTTCAACTATGGCTACACCTTC.